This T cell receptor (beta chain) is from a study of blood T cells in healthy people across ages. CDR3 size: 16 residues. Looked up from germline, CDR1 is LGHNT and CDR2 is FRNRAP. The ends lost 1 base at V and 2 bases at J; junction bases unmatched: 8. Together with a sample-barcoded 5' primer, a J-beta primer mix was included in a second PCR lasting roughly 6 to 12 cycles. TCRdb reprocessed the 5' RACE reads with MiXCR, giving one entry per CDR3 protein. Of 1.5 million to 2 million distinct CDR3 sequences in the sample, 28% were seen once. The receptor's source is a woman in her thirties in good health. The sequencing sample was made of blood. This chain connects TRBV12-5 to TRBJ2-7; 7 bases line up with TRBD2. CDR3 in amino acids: CASGLGGPGGAYEQYF. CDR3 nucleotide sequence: TGTGCTAGTGGTTTGGGGGGACCGGGGGGAGCCTACGAGCAGTACTTC. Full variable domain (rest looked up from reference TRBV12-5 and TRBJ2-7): DARVTQTPRHKVTEMGQEVTMRCQPILGHNTVFWYRQTMMQGLELLAYFRNRAPLDDSGMPKDRFSAEMPDATLATLKIQPSEPRDSAVYFCASGLGGPGGAYEQYFGPGTRLTVT.